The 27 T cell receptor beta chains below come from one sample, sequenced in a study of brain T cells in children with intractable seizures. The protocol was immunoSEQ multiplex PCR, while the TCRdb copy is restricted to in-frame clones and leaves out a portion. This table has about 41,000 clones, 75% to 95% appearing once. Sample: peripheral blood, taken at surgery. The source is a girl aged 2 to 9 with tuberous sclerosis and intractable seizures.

CDR3 residues: CASKDRGGYTF. The DNA for the CDR3 is TGTGCCAGCAAAGACAGGGGCGGCTACACCTTC. V usage is TRBV2 and J usage is TRBJ1-2, with 8 bases fitting TRBD1. CDR1 is SNHLY and CDR2 is FYNNEI in the germline V gene. J lost 8 bases, V lost 7 bases, and 3 bases had no gene match. This CDR3 has 11 residues.

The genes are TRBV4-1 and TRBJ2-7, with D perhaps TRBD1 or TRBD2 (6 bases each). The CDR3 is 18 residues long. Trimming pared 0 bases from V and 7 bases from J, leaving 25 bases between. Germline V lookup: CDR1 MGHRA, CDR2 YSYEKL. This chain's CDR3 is CASSQDQVGGTEFEEQYF. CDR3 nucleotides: TGCGCCAGCAGCCAAGATCAGGTCGGGGGCACGGAATTTGAGGAGCAGTACTTC.

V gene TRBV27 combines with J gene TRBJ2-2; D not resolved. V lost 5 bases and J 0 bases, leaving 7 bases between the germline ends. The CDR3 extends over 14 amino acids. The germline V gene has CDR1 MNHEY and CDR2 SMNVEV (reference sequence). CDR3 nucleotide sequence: TGTGCCAGCAGTCACACATCGAACACCGGGGAGCTGTTTTTT. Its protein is CASSHTSNTGELFF.

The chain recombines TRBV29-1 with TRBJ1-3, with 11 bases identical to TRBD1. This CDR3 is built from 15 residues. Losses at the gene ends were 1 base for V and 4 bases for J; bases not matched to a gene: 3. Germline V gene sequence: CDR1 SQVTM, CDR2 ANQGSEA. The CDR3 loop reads CSVEGTGGGGNTIYF. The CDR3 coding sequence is TGCAGCGTTGAAGGGACAGGGGGCGGAGGAAACACCATATATTTT. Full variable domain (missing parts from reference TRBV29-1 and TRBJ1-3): SAVISQKPSRDICQRGTSLTIQCQVDSQVTMMFWYRQQPGQSLTLIATANQGSEATYESGFVIDKFPISRPNLTFSTLTVSNMSPEDSSIYLCSVEGTGGGGNTIYFGEGSWLTVV.

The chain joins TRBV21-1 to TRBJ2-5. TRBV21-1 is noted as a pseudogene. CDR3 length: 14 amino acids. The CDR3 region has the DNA TGTGCCAGCAGCAAAGGACGATTGCAAGAGACCCAGTACTTC. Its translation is CASSKGRLQETQYF.

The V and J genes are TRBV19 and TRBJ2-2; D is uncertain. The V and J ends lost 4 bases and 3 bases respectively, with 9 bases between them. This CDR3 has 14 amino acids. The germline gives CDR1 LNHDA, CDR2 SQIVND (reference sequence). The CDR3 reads CASSRTAYTGELFF. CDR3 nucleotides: TGTGCCAGTAGTAGGACGGCATACACCGGGGAGCTGTTTTTT.

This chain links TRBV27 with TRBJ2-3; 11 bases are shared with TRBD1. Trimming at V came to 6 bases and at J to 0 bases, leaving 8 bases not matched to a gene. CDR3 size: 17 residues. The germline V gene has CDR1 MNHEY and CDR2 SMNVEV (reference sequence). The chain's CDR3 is CASRPRDRGTSTDTQYF. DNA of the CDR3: TGTGCCAGCAGACCCCGGGACAGGGGGACTAGCACAGATACGCAGTATTTT.

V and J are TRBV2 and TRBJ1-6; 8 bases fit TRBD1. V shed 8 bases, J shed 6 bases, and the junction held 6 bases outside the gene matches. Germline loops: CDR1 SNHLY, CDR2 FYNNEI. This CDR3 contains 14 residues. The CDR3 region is CASHSQGANSPLHF. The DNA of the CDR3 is TGTGCCAGCCATTCGCAGGGGGCTAATTCACCCCTCCACTTT.

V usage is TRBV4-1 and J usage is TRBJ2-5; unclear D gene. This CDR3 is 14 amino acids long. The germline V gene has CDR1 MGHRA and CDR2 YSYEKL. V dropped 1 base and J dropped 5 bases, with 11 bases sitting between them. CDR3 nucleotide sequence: TGCGCCAGCAGCCAAGTGAGCCGTTGGGAGACCCAGTACTTC. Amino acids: CASSQVSRWETQYF.

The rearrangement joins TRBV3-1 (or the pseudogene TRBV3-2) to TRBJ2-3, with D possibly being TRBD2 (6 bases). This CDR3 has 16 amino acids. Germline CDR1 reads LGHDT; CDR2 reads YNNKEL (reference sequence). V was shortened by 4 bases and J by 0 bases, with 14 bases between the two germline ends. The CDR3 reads CASSPQTRSSTDTQYF. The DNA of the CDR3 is TGTGCCAGCAGCCCACAGACTAGATCCAGCACAGATACGCAGTATTTT.

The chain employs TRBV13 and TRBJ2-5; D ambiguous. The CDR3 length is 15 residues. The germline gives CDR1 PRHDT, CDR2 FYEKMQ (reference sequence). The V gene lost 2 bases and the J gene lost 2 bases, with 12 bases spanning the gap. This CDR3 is CASSLISDGQETQYF. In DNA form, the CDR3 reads TGTGCCAGCAGCTTAATTTCCGACGGACAAGAGACCCAGTACTTC.

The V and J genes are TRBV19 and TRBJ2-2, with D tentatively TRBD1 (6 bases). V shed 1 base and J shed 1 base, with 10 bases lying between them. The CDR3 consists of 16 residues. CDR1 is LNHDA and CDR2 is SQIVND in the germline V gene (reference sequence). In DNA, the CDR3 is TGTGCCAGTAGTATAGGGCCGGGACAGAACACCGGGGAGCTGTTTTTT. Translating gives CASSIGPGQNTGELFF.

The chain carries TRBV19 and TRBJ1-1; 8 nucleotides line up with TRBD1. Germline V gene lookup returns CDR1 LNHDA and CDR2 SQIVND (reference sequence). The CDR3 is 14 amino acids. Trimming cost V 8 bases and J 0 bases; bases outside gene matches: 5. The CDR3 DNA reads TGTGCCAGTTGGGGGACAGGTATGAACACTGAAGCTTTCTTT. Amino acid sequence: CASWGTGMNTEAFF.

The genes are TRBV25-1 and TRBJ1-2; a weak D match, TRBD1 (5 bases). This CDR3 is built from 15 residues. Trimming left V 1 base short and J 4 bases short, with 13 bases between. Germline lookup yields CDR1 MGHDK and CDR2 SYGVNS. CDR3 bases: TGTGCCAGCAGTGAATTCTCTGGGGACTTCTATGGCTACACCTTC. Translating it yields CASSEFSGDFYGYTF.

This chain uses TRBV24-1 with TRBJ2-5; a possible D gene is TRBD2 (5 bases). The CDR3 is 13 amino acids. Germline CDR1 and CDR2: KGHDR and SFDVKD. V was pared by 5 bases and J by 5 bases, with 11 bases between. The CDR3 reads CATSVGGSETQYF. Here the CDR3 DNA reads TGTGCCACCAGTGTCGGCGGGTCGGAGACCCAGTACTTC.

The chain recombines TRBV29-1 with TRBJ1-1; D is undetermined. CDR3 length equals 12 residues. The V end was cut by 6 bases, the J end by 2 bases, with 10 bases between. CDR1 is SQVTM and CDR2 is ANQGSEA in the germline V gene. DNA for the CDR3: TGCAGCGTCCAGACACTTAACACTGAAGCTTTCTTT. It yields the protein CSVQTLNTEAFF.

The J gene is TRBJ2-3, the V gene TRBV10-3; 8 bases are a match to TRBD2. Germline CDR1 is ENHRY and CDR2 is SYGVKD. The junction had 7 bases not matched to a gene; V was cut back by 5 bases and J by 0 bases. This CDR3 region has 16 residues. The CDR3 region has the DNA TGTGCCATCAGTCGTTATAGACTAGCGAGCACAGATACGCAGTATTTT. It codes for CAISRYRLASTDTQYF.

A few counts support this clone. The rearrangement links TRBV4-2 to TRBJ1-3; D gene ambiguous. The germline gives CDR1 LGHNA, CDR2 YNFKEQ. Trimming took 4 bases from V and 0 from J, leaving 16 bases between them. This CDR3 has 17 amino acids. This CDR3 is CASSLSGRESSGNTIYF. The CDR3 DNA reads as TGTGCCAGCAGCCTATCTGGGAGGGAGAGCTCTGGAAACACCATATATTTT.

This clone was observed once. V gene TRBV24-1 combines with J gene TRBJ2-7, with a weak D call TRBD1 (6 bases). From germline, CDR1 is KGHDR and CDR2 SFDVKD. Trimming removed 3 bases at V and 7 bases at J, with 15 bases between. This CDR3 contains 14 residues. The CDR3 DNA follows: TGTGCCACCAGTGATCCCAGGGGATACGGTGAGCAGTACTTC. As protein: CATSDPRGYGEQYF.

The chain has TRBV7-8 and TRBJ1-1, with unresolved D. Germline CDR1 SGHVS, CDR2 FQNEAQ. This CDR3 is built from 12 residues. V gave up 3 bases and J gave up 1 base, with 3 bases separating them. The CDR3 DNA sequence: TGTGCCAGCAGCTTTAGGAACACTGAAGCTTTCTTT. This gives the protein CASSFRNTEAFF.

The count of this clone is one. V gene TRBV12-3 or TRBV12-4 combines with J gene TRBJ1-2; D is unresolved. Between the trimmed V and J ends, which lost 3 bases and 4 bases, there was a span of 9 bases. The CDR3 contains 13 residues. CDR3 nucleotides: TGTGCCAGCAGTTTCAACAGACCCTATGGCTACACCTTC. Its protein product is CASSFNRPYGYTF.

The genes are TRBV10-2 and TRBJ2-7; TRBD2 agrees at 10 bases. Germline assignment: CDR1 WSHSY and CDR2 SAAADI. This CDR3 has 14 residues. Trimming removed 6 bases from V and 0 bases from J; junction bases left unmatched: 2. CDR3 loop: CASSASGSSYEQYV. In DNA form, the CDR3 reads TGCGCCAGCAGCGCTAGCGGGAGCTCCTACGAGCAGTACGTC.

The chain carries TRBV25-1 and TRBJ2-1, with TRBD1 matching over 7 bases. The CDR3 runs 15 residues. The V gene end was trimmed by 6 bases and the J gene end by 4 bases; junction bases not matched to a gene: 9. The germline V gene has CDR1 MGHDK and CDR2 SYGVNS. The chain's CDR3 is CASRNDRVTYNEQFF. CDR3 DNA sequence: TGTGCCAGCAGAAACGACAGGGTGACATACAATGAGCAGTTCTTC.

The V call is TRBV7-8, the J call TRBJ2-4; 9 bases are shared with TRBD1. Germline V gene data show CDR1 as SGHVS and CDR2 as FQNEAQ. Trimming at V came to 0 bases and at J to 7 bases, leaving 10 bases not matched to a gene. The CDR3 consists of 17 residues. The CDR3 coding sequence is TGTGCCAGCAGCTTAGCCACCGGGACAGGGCAAAGGAACATTCAGTACTTC. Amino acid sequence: CASSLATGTGQRNIQYF.

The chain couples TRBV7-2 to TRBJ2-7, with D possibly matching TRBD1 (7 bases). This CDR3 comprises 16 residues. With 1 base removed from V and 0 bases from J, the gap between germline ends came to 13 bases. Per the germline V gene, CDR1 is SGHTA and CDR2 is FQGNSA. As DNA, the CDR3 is TGTGCCAGCAGCTTAGGCGCAGGGGGGACCTCCTACGAGCAGTACGTC. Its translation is CASSLGAGGTSYEQYV.

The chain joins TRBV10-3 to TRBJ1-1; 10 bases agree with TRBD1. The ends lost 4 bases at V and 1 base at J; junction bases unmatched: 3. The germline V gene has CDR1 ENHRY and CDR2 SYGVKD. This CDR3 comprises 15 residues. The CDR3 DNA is TGTGCCATCAGTGGGACAGGGGGGTCGAACACTGAAGCTTTCTTT. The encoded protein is CAISGTGGSNTEAFF.

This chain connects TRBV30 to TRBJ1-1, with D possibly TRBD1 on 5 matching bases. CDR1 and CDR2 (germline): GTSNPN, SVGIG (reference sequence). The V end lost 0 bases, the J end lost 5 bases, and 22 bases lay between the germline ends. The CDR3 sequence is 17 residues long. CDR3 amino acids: CAWSVLVRLPKGTEAFF. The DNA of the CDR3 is TGTGCCTGGAGTGTACTCGTCAGGCTACCGAAGGGGACTGAAGCTTTCTTT.